A selection of T cell receptor beta chains follows, all from one sample in a study of T cells after yellow fever vaccination. One entry per CDR3 protein results from TCRdb running MiXCR on the 5' RACE reads. The table lists a few hundred thousand distinct CDR3 sequences, roughly 4% of them singletons. The sample was PBMCs, taken on the day of the yellow fever booster vaccination. These receptor sequences come from a man younger than 30 who received the YFV17D yellow fever vaccine. Each CDR3 is given with its conserved first and last residue. Each record gives: J gene, V gene, CDR3 protein.

>TRBJ2-5|TRBV7-6
CASSLSTWSQETQYF
>TRBJ2-5|TRBV7-8
CASSLTRGGRWQETQYF
>TRBJ2-5|TRBV12-3/TRBV12-4
CASSHGLAGRETQYF
>TRBJ1-2|TRBV12-3/TRBV12-4
CASSLGQGLEDGYTF
>TRBJ2-1|TRBV6-4
CASSGGNGAEQFF
>TRBJ2-1|TRBV7-9
CASSLGYQRIWEQFF
>TRBJ2-2|TRBV27
CASSLSVGNTGELFF
>TRBJ2-7|TRBV2
CASSDWRQVDEQYF
>TRBJ1-1|TRBV20-1
CSAANTEAFF
>TRBJ1-1|TRBV5-1
CASSTDLTPTTEAFF
>TRBJ2-7|TRBV7-3
CASSLTGGSEQYF
>TRBJ2-2|TRBV5-6
CASSTGTGLDTGELFF
>TRBJ2-7|TRBV20-1
CSAQPSGNEQYF
>TRBJ1-1|TRBV20-1
CSAPPEGPRTEAFF
>TRBJ2-1|TRBV6-2/TRBV6-3
CASSYSYWGDGSAWNEQFF
>TRBJ2-1|TRBV2
CASSVDSYNEQFF
>TRBJ1-1|TRBV15
CATSRDLRPDFF
>TRBJ1-2|TRBV11-2
CASSPRDRGNGYTF
>TRBJ2-5|TRBV6-1
CAGASWGAGQETQYF
>TRBJ2-7|TRBV7-6
CASSLEPGNSYEQYF
>TRBJ1-1|TRBV18
CASSPGQAVGTEAFF
>TRBJ2-1|TRBV5-1
CASRQGNEQFF
>TRBJ2-2|TRBV5-1
CASSQGPTGELFF
>TRBJ2-2|TRBV3-1
CASSQGGQANTGELFF
>TRBJ2-4|TRBV4-1
CASSQGVIAGSKNIQYF
>TRBJ1-1|TRBV20-1
CSAPGQANTEAFF
>TRBJ1-2|TRBV7-2
CASSLQRGYNYGYTF
>TRBJ2-1|TRBV7-2
CASSFGAEEQFF
>TRBJ2-2|TRBV10-3
CAISGLGNTGELFF
>TRBJ1-2|TRBV7-9
CASSRTGGVYGYTF
>TRBJ2-5|TRBV5-1
CASSSPSGGGGETQYF
>TRBJ1-2|TRBV28
CASSSGTGVFRQYGYTF
>TRBJ1-2|TRBV7-2
CASSSLGGAYGYTF
>TRBJ1-2|TRBV5-1
CASTNLPQGRGGYTF
>TRBJ1-2|TRBV20-1
CSARDSFINGYTF
>TRBJ2-7|TRBV9
CASSAGGLAVHEQYF
>TRBJ1-1|TRBV4-1
CASSHFPGLWTEAFF
>TRBJ1-5|TRBV7-9
CASGWGAVQPQHF
>TRBJ2-2|TRBV5-1
CASSSLGGGGELFF
>TRBJ2-3|TRBV20-1
CSESASGGDTQYF
>TRBJ1-1|TRBV18
CASSPAGFEAFF
>TRBJ2-4|TRBV4-1
CASSHPDPVAGGIQYF
>TRBJ2-4|TRBV12-3/TRBV12-4
CASGPIAKNIQYF
>TRBJ1-6|TRBV5-4
CASSSPPGQGSSPLHF
>TRBJ1-4|TRBV10-2
CASSGRIGASEKLFF
>TRBJ1-2|TRBV29-1
CSVEPGQGDYGYTF